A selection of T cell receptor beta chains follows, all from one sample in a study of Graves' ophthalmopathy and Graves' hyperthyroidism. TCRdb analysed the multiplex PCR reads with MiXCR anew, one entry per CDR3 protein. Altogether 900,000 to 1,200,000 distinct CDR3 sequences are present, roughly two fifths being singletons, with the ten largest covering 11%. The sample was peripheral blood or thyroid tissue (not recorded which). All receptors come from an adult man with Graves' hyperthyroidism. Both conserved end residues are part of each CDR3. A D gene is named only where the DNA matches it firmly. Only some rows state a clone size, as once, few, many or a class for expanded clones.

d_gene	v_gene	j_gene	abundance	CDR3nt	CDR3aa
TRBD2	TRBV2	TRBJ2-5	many	TGTGCCAGCAGTGCGAGCGGAGCGGGGCAAGAGACCCAGTACTTC	CASSASGAGQETQYF
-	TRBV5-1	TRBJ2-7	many	TGCGCCAGCAGCTTGGCCTCTCTGAGGGACGGAGGCGACGAGCAGTACTTC	CASSLASLRDGGDEQYF
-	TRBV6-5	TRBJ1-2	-	TGTGCCAGCAGTCCCATTGTACAACAGCCCTCATATGGCTACACCTTC	CASSPIVQQPSYGYTF
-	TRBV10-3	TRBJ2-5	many	TGTGCCATCATGCGGGACAGTCAGGAGACCCAGTACTTC	CAIMRDSQETQYF
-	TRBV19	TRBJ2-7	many	TGTGCCAGTAGTCCCCGGGTAGGGGCAGGTAGCAACGAGCAGTACTTC	CASSPRVGAGSNEQYF
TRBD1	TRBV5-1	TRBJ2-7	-	TGCGCCAGCCGGGACAGGGACATCTACGAGCAGTACTTC	CASRDRDIYEQYF
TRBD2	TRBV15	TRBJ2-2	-	TGTGCCACCAGCAGAGTAGCGGGGGGCATCACCGGGGAGCTGTTTTTT	CATSRVAGGITGELFF
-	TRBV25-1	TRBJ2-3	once	TGTGCCAGCAGTGAAGCTCCTAGCACAGATACGCAGTATTTT	CASSEAPSTDTQYF
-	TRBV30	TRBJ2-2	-	TGTGCCTGGAGCGAGGGACGGACGAACACCGGGGAGCTGTTTTTT	CAWSEGRTNTGELFF
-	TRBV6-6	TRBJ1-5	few	TGTGCCAGCAGTAAGACCGGACGCAATCAGCCCCAGCATTTT	CASSKTGRNQPQHF
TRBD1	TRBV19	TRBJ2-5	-	TGTGCCAGTAGTACATCCTGGGACAGGGAAGAGGTAACGTCTAGCGGAGACTACCAAGAGACCCAGTACTTC	CASSTSWDREEVTSSGDYQETQYF
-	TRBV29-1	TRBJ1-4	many	TGCAGCGTGACCAGGGGCCCGCAAGAAAAACTGTTTTTT	CSVTRGPQEKLFF
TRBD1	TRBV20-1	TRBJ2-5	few	TGCAGTGCTCGGGACAGGGGAGAGACCCAGTACTTC	CSARDRGETQYF
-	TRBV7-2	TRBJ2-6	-	TGTGCCAGCAGCTACCCCAAGGTGGCCAACGTCCTGACTTTC	CASSYPKVANVLTF
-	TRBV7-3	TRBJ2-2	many	TGTGCCAGCAGCCCCGGGGCACACACGGCCGGGGAGCTGTTTTTT	CASSPGAHTAGELFF
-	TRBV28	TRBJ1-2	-	TGTGCCAGCAGTTTTGGGAATAAGGCGCTCTTC	CASSFGNKALF
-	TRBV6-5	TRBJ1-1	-	TGTGCCAGCAGTTTAAGACGGACGTCGGAAGGTGAAGCTTTCTTT	CASSLRRTSEGEAFF
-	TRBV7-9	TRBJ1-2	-	TGTGCCAGCAGCCAAGACGGGGCACCGGGCTATGGCTACACCTTC	CASSQDGAPGYGYTF
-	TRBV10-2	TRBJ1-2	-	TGCGCCAGCAGTGAGTTACGGGACCCCTATGGCTACACCTTC	CASSELRDPYGYTF
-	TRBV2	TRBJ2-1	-	TGTGCCAGCAGTGAGACGGACCGGAACAATGAGCAGTTCTTC	CASSETDRNNEQFF
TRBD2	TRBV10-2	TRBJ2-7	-	TGCGCCAGCAGTGCCGGCGGGGGGGACATCTACGAGCAGTACTTC	CASSAGGGDIYEQYF
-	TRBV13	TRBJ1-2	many	TGTGCCAGCAGCTTAGACAGCAGCGATGGCTACACCTTC	CASSLDSSDGYTF
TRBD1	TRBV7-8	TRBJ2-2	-	TGTGCCAGCAGGTCTGGGACAGGGAGGGCCATCGGGGAGCTGTTTTTT	CASRSGTGRAIGELFF
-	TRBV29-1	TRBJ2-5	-	TGCAGTTTGAGTGGGACAAGCCAAGAGACCCAGTACTTC	CSLSGTSQETQYF
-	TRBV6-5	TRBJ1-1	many	TGTGCCAGCAGTACGGACGGCCACCTGAACACTGAAGCTTTCTTT	CASSTDGHLNTEAFF